Each of the 3 T cell receptor beta chains below was sequenced from the same sample in a study of shared T cell receptors in the human thymus. Some clones are missing from TCRdb's copy, which holds only in-frame ones; the method was immunoSEQ multiplex PCR. The table includes roughly 410,000 clones, approximately 95% detected once. The sequenced sample was thymocytes. The receptors here all came from a human donor.

This chain joins TRBV14 and TRBJ2-7; the D is unclear. V shed 5 bases and J shed 3 bases, with 2 bases lying between them. Germline assignment: CDR1 SGHDN and CDR2 FVKESK. The CDR3 totals 10 residues. In DNA, the CDR3 is TGTGCCAGCAGCGGCTACGAGCAGTACTTC. Its protein is CASSGYEQYF.

This chain links TRBV29-1 with TRBJ2-3; 9 bases are shared with TRBD2. Germline CDR1 and CDR2: SQVTM and ANQGSEA. The CDR3 loop spans 16 amino acids. J gave up 2 bases and V 3 bases, and 9 bases lay outside the gene matches. The CDR3: CSVDLRSGRSTDTQYF. The CDR3 DNA reads TGCAGCGTTGATTTAAGAAGCGGGAGGTCCACAGATACGCAGTATTTT.

This chain connects TRBV15 to TRBJ2-7; no definite D call. V dropped 0 bases and J dropped 3 bases, with 15 bases sitting between them. Germline loops: CDR1 LNHNV, CDR2 YYDKDF (reference sequence). This CDR3 contains 16 residues. The CDR3 loop reads CATSRDYGRSIYEQYF. CDR3 in DNA: TGTGCCACCAGCAGAGATTACGGCAGGTCGATCTACGAGCAGTACTTC.